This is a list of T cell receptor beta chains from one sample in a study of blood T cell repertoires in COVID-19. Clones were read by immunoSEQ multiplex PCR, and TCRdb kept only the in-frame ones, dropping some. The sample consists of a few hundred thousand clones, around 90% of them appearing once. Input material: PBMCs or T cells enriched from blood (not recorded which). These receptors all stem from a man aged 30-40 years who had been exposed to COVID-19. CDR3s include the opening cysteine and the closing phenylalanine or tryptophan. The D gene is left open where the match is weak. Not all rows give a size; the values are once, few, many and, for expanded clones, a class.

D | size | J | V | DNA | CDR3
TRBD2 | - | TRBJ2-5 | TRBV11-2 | TGTGCCAGCAGCTTGAGACTAGCGGGGATCTCCCACGGGGAGACCCAGTACTTC | CASSLRLAGISHGETQYF
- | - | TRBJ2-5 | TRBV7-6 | TGTGCCAGCAGCTTAAATCCCCTCGAGGGTGAGACCCAGTACTTC | CASSLNPLEGETQYF
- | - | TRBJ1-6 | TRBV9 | TGTGCCAGCAGCGGCACAGCTAATTCACCCCTCCACTTT | CASSGTANSPLHF
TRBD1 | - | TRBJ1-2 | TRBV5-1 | TGCGCCAGCAGCTTGGAAGGGGGACAGCATAGCTACTATGGCTACACCTTC | CASSLEGGQHSYYGYTF
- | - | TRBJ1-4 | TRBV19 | TGTGCCAGTTCGGGGAGTGCAACTAATGAAAAACTGTTTTTT | CASSGSATNEKLFF
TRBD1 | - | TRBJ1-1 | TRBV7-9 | TGTGCCAGCAGCTCCCTTCAGACAGGGGGGAACACTGAAGCTTTCTTT | CASSSLQTGGNTEAFF
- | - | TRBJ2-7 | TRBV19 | TGTGCCAGTAGTATTACGCGGGGCGAGCAGTACTTC | CASSITRGEQYF
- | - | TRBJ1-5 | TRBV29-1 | TGCAGCGTTTTGGACAGCTATAGCAATCAGCCCCAGCATTTT | CSVLDSYSNQPQHF
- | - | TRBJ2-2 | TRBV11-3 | TGTGCCAGCAGCTTAGTGTCCGCGGGATCCGGGGAGCTGTTTTTT | CASSLVSAGSGELFF
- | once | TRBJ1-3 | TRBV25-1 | TGTGCCAGCAGTGAACCAACAGGGTACCAGGCTGGAAACACCATATATTTT | CASSEPTGYQAGNTIYF
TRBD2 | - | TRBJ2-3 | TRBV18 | TGTGCCAGCTCACAGACTAGCGGGGGGGCGGGTACGCAGTATTTT | CASSQTSGGAGTQYF
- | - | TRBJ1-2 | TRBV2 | TGTGCCAGCAGCGACTCCGCAGGGGAGGGGTTCGGCTACACCTTC | CASSDSAGEGFGYTF
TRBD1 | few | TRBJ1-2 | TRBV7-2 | TGTGCCAGCAGCCGACAGGGATCGGAGGGCTACACCTTC | CASSRQGSEGYTF
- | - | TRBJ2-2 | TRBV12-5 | TGTGCTAGTGGTTTGGCGTTTGAGGGCCGGGGGGAGCTGTTTTTT | CASGLAFEGRGELFF
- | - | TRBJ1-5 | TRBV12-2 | TGTGCAAGTCGCTTTCACCCGGGGGATGGGGATCAGCCCCAGCATTTT | CASRFHPGDGDQPQHF
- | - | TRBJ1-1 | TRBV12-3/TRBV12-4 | TGTGCCAGCAGCAAAGAAAGACTAACTGAAGCTTTCTTT | CASSKERLTEAFF
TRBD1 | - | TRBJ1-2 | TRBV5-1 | TGCGCCAGCAGCTTGGACCCGAGACAGGGTGGCTATGGCTACACCTTC | CASSLDPRQGGYGYTF
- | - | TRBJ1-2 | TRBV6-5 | TGTGCCAGCAGTTACTCCGTCGAGGAGGGCTACACCTTC | CASSYSVEEGYTF
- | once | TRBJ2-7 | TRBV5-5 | TGTGCCAGCAGCCTCGACAGTCGATCTCAATCCGAGCAGTACTTC | CASSLDSRSQSEQYF
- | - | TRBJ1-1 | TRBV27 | TGTGCCAGCAGTTTATCGAGTGGCAGGGCCGCTTTCTTT | CASSLSSGRAAFF
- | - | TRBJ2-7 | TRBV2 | TGTGCCAGCAGTGACCCGTACGAGCAGTACTTC | CASSDPYEQYF
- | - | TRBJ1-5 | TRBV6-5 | TGTGCCAGCAGTTACTCCAGTACGGGGAGTGCCCAGCATTTT | CASSYSSTGSAQHF
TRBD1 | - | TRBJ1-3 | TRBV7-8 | TGTGCCAGCAGCCCCCGGGACAGATTAAACACCATATATTTT | CASSPRDRLNTIYF
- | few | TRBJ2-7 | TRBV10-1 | TGCGCCAGCAGTGAGTCGTTTTTCCCACAAGAAGACTTC | CASSESFFPQEDF
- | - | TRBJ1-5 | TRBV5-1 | TGCGCCAGCAGCTTGTATCCACAGGGAGATCAGCCCCAGCATTTT | CASSLYPQGDQPQHF
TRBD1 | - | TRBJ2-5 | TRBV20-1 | TGCAGTGCTAGTATAGGGGGCCGAGAGACCCAGTACTTC | CSASIGGRETQYF
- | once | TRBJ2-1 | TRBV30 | TGTGCCTGGAGTGTTAGCAGCTCCTACAATGAGCAGTTCTTC | CAWSVSSSYNEQFF
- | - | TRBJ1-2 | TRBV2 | TGTGCCAGCAGTGAATTGCGGGGGAACTATGGCTACACCTTC | CASSELRGNYGYTF
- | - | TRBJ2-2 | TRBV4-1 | TGCGCCAGCAGCCTCGGACATTCGAACACCGGGGAGCTGTTTTTT | CASSLGHSNTGELFF
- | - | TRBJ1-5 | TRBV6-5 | TGTGCCAGCAGTTACAGGGAGACGGGGCAGCCCCAGCATTTT | CASSYRETGQPQHF
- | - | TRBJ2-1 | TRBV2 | TGTGCCAGCAGCCGGGTGTACGGGATTTCCTACAATGAGCAGTTCTTC | CASSRVYGISYNEQFF
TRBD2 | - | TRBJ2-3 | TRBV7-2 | TGTGCCAGCAGCTTAGAGCCTAGCGGGAGCCACGGGGGTACGCAGTATTTT | CASSLEPSGSHGGTQYF
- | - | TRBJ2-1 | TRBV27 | TGTGCCAGCAGTTCTAGACTCAATGAGCAGTTCTTC | CASSSRLNEQFF
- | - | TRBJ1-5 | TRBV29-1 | TGCAGCGTAGCAGAAGGGGTGGAGGGTCAGCCCCAGCATTTT | CSVAEGVEGQPQHF
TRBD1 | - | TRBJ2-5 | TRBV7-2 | TGTGCCAGCAGCTGGGGGGACAGGGTCCGGGAGACCCAGTACTTC | CASSWGDRVRETQYF
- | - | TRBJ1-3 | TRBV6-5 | TGTGCCAGCACGCGGGGCTCTGGAAACACCATATATTTT | CASTRGSGNTIYF
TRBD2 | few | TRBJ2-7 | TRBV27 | TGTGCCAGCAGTGGGCTAGCGGGGTGGACTCCATACGAGCAGTACTTC | CASSGLAGWTPYEQYF
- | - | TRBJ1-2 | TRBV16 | TGTGCCAGCAGCCAATTGAAAGCAAGTCAGGGTAACTATGGCTACACCTTC | CASSQLKASQGNYGYTF
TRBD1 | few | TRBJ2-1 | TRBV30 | TGTGCCTGGAGGAGGACAGGCTACAATGAGCAGTTCTTC | CAWRRTGYNEQFF
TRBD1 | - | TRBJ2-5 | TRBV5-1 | TGCGCCAGCAGCTTGTGGGACAGGTTCGGTGCAGAGACCCAGTACTTC | CASSLWDRFGAETQYF